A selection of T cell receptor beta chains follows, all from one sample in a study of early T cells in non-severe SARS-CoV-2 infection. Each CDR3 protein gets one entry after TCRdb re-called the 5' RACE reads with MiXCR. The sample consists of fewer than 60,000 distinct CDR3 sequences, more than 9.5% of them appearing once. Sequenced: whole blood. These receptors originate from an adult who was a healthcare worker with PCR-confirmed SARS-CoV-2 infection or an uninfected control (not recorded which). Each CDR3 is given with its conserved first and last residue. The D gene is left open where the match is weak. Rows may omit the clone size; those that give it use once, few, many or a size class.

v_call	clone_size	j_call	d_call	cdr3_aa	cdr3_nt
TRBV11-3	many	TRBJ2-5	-	CASSLGQHGGETQYF	TGTGCCAGCAGCTTAGGTCAACACGGCGGAGAGACCCAGTACTTC
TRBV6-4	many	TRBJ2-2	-	CASSDSLGGTGELFF	TGTGCCAGCAGTGACTCTTTGGGGGGAACCGGGGAGCTGTTTTTT
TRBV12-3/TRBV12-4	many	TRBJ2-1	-	CASSLADNEQFF	TGTGCCAGCAGTTTAGCGGACAATGAGCAGTTCTTC
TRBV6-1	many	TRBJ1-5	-	CASSAVSAGHQPQHF	TGTGCCAGCAGTGCAGTTAGTGCGGGTCATCAGCCCCAGCATTTT
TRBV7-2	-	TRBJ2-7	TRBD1	CASSLGQGAEYF	TGTGCCAGCAGCTTAGGGCAGGGGGCGGAGTACTTC
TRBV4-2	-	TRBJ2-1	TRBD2	CASSQISGGASSEQFF	TGTGCCAGCAGCCAAATAAGCGGGGGGGCCTCAAGTGAGCAGTTCTTC
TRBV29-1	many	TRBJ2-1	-	CSVESTNEQFF	TGCAGCGTTGAATCGACCAATGAGCAGTTCTTC
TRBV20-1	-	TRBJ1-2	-	CSAPQLGQGSNYGYTF	TGCAGTGCTCCCCAGCTCGGGCAGGGAAGTAACTATGGCTACACCTTC
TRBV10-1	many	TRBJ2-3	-	CASSDTEGAEDTQYF	TGCGCCAGCAGTGATACGGAGGGGGCCGAAGATACGCAGTATTTT
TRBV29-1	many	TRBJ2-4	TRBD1	CSVGGQGKNIQYF	TGCAGCGTTGGGGGACAGGGCAAAAACATTCAGTACTTC
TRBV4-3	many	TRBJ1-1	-	CASSQERLMNTEAFF	TGCGCCAGCAGCCAAGAACGTCTCATGAACACTGAAGCTTTCTTT
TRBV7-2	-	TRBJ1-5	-	CASSTTGGTDNQPQHF	TGTGCCAGCAGCACTACCGGAGGGACGGACAATCAGCCCCAGCATTTT
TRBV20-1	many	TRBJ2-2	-	CSARGQTNTGELFF	TGCAGTGCTAGGGGGCAGACGAACACCGGGGAGCTGTTTTTT
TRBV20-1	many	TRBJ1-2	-	CSASPSTNYGYTF	TGCAGTGCTAGTCCAAGCACTAACTATGGCTACACCTTC
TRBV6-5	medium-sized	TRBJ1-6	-	CASSKTGSPNSPLHF	TGTGCCAGCAGTAAAACAGGGTCCCCTAATTCACCCCTCCACTTT
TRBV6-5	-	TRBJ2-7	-	CASSYQRGTKAWEQYF	TGTGCCAGCAGTTACCAACGCGGGACAAAGGCATGGGAGCAGTACTTC
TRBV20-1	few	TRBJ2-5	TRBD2	CSHPVASGSQETQYF	TGCAGTCACCCCGTGGCTAGCGGGAGCCAAGAGACCCAGTACTTC
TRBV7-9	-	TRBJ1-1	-	CASSLRRRNTEAFF	TGTGCCAGCAGCTTAAGACGTCGGAACACTGAAGCTTTCTTT
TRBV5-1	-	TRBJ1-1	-	CASKRGDNTEAFF	TGCGCCAGTAAACGAGGGGATAACACTGAAGCTTTCTTT
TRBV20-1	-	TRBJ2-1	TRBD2	CSARDMRLAGTNEQFF	TGCAGTGCTAGAGATATGCGTCTAGCGGGAACCAATGAGCAGTTCTTC
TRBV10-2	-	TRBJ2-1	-	CASTAQLYNEQFF	TGCGCCAGCACGGCCCAACTTTACAATGAGCAGTTCTTC
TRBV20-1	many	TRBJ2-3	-	CSAHRVEGDTQYF	TGCAGTGCGCACCGGGTCGAAGGTGATACGCAGTATTTT
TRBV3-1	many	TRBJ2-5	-	CASSLLRGERLAEQETQYF	TGTGCCAGCAGCCTCCTAAGGGGGGAGCGGCTAGCGGAACAAGAGACCCAGTACTTC
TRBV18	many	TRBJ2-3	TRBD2	CASSPLPSGTSTDTQYF	TGTGCCAGCTCACCACTGCCTAGCGGGACTAGCACAGATACGCAGTATTTT
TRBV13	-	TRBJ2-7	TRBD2	CASSHRTRRLANEQYF	TGTGCCAGCAGTCACAGAACGAGGAGACTAGCTAACGAGCAGTACTTC
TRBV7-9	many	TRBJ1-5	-	CASSVTGESQPQHF	TGTGCCAGCAGCGTCACCGGGGAAAGTCAGCCCCAGCATTTT
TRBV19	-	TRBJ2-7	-	CASSLQGNEQYF	TGTGCCAGTAGTCTACAGGGCAACGAGCAGTACTTC
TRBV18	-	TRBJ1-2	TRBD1	CASSPPGQRGYTF	TGTGCCAGCTCACCACCGGGACAGAGGGGCTACACCTTC
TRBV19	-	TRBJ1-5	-	CASSRRQDNQPQHF	TGTGCCAGTAGTAGGCGGCAGGATAATCAGCCCCAGCATTTT
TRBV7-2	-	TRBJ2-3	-	CASSWGTDTQYF	TGTGCCAGCAGCTGGGGAACAGATACGCAGTATTTT
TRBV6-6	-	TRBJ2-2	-	CTARGYTGELFF	TGTACCGCCCGGGGATACACCGGGGAGCTGTTTTTT
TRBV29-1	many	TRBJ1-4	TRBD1	CSARTGDAELFF	TGCAGCGCTAGGACAGGCGACGCGGAACTGTTTTTT
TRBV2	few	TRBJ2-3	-	CASSRPGSDTQYF	TGTGCCAGCAGTAGGCCCGGGAGTGATACGCAGTATTTT
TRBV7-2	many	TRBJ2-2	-	CASIRGANTGELFF	TGTGCCAGCATCCGAGGAGCGAACACCGGGGAGCTGTTTTTT
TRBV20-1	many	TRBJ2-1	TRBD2	CSAAGTSGDYNEQFF	TGCAGTGCTGCTGGGACTAGCGGGGACTACAATGAGCAGTTCTTC
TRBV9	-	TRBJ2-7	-	CASSVSEDEQYF	TGTGCCAGCAGCGTTTCCGAGGACGAGCAGTACTTC
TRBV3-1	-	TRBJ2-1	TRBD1	CASSSWTGRHNEQFF	TGTGCCAGCAGCAGTTGGACAGGGCGGCACAATGAGCAGTTCTTC
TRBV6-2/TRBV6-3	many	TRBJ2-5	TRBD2	CASSPGTSVETQYF	TGTGCCAGCAGTCCCGGGACTAGCGTCGAGACCCAGTACTTC
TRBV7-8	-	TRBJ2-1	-	CASSPDRLAVSPYNEQFF	TGTGCCAGCAGCCCCGACCGGTTAGCGGTGAGCCCCTACAATGAGCAGTTCTTC
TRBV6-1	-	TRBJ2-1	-	CASSRLDYNEQFF	TGTGCCAGCAGCAGACTAGACTACAATGAGCAGTTCTTC
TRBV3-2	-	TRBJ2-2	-	CASSPATGERPLSAGELFF	TGTGCCAGCAGCCCCGCGACTGGTGAACGCCCCCTCTCCGCCGGGGAGCTGTTTTTT
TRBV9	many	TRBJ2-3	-	CASSVLAPADTQYF	TGTGCCAGCAGCGTACTAGCCCCGGCAGATACGCAGTATTTT
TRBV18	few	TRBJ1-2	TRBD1	CASSPQGADGYTF	TGTGCCAGCTCACCACAGGGGGCGGACGGCTACACCTTC
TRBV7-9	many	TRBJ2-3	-	CASSLALPGNTQYF	TGTGCCAGCAGCTTAGCGCTACCAGGCAATACGCAGTATTTT
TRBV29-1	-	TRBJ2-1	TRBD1	CSVEPRQGSLNEQFF	TGCAGCGTTGAACCACGACAGGGGTCTTTGAATGAGCAGTTCTTC
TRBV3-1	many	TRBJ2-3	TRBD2	CASSQDRVAGGITDTQYF	TGTGCCAGCAGCCAAGATCGAGTAGCGGGGGGAATCACAGATACGCAGTATTTT
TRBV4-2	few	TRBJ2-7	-	CASSQVRQGQYEQYF	TGTGCCAGCAGCCAAGTAAGGCAGGGGCAGTACGAGCAGTACTTC
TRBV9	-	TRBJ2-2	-	CASSIGAETGELFF	TGTGCCAGCAGCATAGGGGCAGAAACCGGGGAGCTGTTTTTT
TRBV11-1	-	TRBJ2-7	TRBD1	CASSRGQGSPYEQYF	TGTGCCAGCAGCCGAGGACAGGGCAGTCCCTACGAGCAGTACTTC
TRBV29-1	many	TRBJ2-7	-	CSVGGTVSAYEQYF	TGCAGCGTTGGAGGGACCGTGAGCGCCTACGAGCAGTACTTC
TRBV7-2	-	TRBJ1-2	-	CASSLVRGMQGYTF	TGTGCCAGCAGCTTAGTTAGGGGGATGCAGGGCTACACCTTC
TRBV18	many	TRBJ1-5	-	CASSDGAGNQPQHF	TGTGCCAGCTCAGATGGGGCGGGGAATCAGCCCCAGCATTTT
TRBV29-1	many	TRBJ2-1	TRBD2	CSCEPTSANEQFF	TGCAGCTGCGAGCCGACTAGCGCTAATGAGCAGTTCTTC
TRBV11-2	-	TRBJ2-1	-	CASSLDGTSYNEQFF	TGTGCCAGCAGCTTGGACGGGACGTCCTACAATGAGCAGTTCTTC
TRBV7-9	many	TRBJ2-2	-	CASSYTGELFF	TGTGCCAGCAGTTACACCGGGGAGCTGTTTTTT
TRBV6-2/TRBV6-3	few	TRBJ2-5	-	CAVGEDYQETQYF	TGTGCCGTAGGGGAGGACTACCAAGAGACCCAGTACTTC
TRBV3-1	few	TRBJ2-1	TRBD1	CASSQPGQGAYEQFF	TGTGCCAGCAGCCAGCCGGGACAGGGGGCTTACGAGCAGTTCTTC
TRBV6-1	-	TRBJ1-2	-	CASGSETDSGYGYTF	TGTGCCAGCGGTTCTGAAACGGACAGCGGCTATGGCTACACCTTC